The 30 T cell receptor beta chains reported below all come from one sample, sequenced in a study of T-cell memory formation after mild COVID-19. One entry per CDR3 protein results from TCRdb running MiXCR on the 5' RACE reads. The table includes 40,000 to 60,000 distinct CDR3 sequences, 7% to 8% detected once. Sequenced material: PBMCs or a T cell subset sorted from them (not recorded which). The receptors derive from a man aged 18 to 29 who had mild COVID-19 (a few samples of this study predate the infection). Cell type and time point are not known.

This clonotype was observed a few times. The chain uses TRBV19 and TRBJ2-6; 10 nucleotides match TRBD1. The CDR3 has 13 amino acids. Trimming removed 5 bases from V and 11 bases from J; junction bases left unmatched: 3. Germline values: CDR1 LNHDA, CDR2 SQIVND (reference sequence). The CDR3 protein is CASSLGQGDVLTF. CDR3 nucleotides: TGTGCCAGTAGTCTCGGACAGGGGGACGTCCTGACTTTC.

This clonotype was detected only a few times. The chain links TRBV5-1 to TRBJ1-1, with TRBD1 identical over 10 bases. The germline CDR1 and CDR2 sequences are SGHRS and YFSETQ. The CDR3 covers 14 residues. J lost 5 bases, V lost 4 bases, and 5 bases had no gene match. In nucleotides, the CDR3 is TGCGCCAGCAGCACCGGGACAGGGGATACTGAAGCTTTCTTT. Its translation is CASSTGTGDTEAFF.

This clonotype was detected only a few times. The J gene is TRBJ2-3, the V gene TRBV4-1, with 8 bases identical to TRBD2. The junction had 2 bases not matched to a gene; V was cut back by 0 bases and J by 6 bases. Germline V gene lookup returns CDR1 MGHRA and CDR2 YSYEKL. The CDR3 contains 14 residues. The DNA of the CDR3 is TGCGCCAGCAGCCAAGAGGTAGCGGGGGATACGCAGTATTTT. Translated: CASSQEVAGDTQYF.

This clonotype has ten or more counts. The rearrangement uses TRBV10-2 and TRBJ2-5, with TRBD1 matching 10 bases. The germline V gene encodes CDR1 WSHSY and CDR2 SAAADI. Germline trimming cut 6 bases from V and 4 bases from J; bases unmatched to any gene: 8. The CDR3 consists of 15 residues. The CDR3 protein is CASSDRDRGGETQYF. CDR3 sequence (DNA): TGCGCCAGCAGCGACAGGGACAGGGGAGGAGAGACCCAGTACTTC.

This clonotype has just a few counts. This chain connects TRBV7-8 to TRBJ1-1; D gene ambiguous. CDR1 and CDR2 (germline): SGHVS, FQNEAQ. The CDR3 is 13 amino acids. Between the trimmed V and J ends, which lost 5 bases and 6 bases, there was a span of 13 bases. CDR3 nucleotide sequence: TGTGCCAGCAGCAACTGGGGTCGCGCTGAAGCTTTCTTT. This codes for CASSNWGRAEAFF.

The sample holds many counts of this clonotype. The genes are TRBV5-6 and TRBJ2-4; D is unclear. The ends were cut back, 1 base at V and 6 bases at J, with 5 bases in the middle. Germline CDR1 and CDR2: SGHDT and YYEEEE. The CDR3 covers 12 residues. The CDR3 DNA sequence: TGTGCCAGCAGCTTGTGGGGAAACATTCAGTACTTC. Amino acids: CASSLWGNIQYF.

This clonotype was detected only a few times. The chain is built from TRBV7-2 and TRBJ2-2; TRBD2 matches at 8 bases. The CDR3 spans 15 residues. V was clipped by 7 bases and J by 6 bases; unmatched bases: 10. Germline V gene data show CDR1 as SGHTA and CDR2 as FQGNSA. CDR3 sequence reads: CASNRAGEIPGELFF. CDR3 DNA sequence: TGTGCCAGCAACAGAGCGGGGGAAATCCCCGGGGAGCTGTTTTTT.

The CDR3 here is CASRDRDLTDTQYF. The CDR3 DNA follows: TGTGCCAGCAGAGACCGGGACCTCACAGATACGCAGTATTTT. The V and J genes are TRBV7-2 and TRBJ2-3; D may be TRBD1 or TRBD2 (5 bases each). The germline CDR1 and CDR2 sequences are SGHTA and FQGNSA. Trimming cost V 6 bases and J 2 bases, with 12 bases left between them. This CDR3 is built from 14 residues.

Many counts were recorded for this clonotype. The V gene is TRBV7-2, the J gene TRBJ2-7; D is possibly TRBD1 (5 bases). This CDR3 is 15 amino acids long. CDR1 and CDR2 from the germline V gene are SGHTA and FQGNSA. Between the trimmed V and J ends, which lost 5 bases and 2 bases, there was a span of 16 bases. For the CDR3, the DNA is TGTGCCAGCAGCCTAAAATGGGGCACAACCTACGAGCAGTACTTC. Its protein product is CASSLKWGTTYEQYF.

CDR3 loop: CSARESRGSNSPLHF. In nucleotides, the CDR3 is TGCAGTGCTAGGGAATCGCGGGGAAGTAATTCACCCCTCCACTTT. The J gene is TRBJ1-6, the V gene TRBV20-1; no reliable D call. Per germline, CDR1 DFQATT and CDR2 SNEGSKA (reference sequence). V was clipped by 3 bases and J by 6 bases, with 15 bases between them. This CDR3 has 15 residues.

This clonotype has at least ten counts. The J gene is TRBJ2-5, the V gene TRBV7-2, with 12 bases that match TRBD2. The length of the CDR3 is 19 residues. Germline V gene data show CDR1 as SGHTA and CDR2 as FQGNSA. The V segment lost 2 bases and the J segment 1 base; nucleotides outside the gene matches: 11. For the CDR3, the DNA is TGTGCCAGCAGCTTAACAGGGCCTAGCGGGGGGGCCCCCCAAGAGACCCAGTACTTC. This gives the protein CASSLTGPSGGAPQETQYF.

The rearrangement joins TRBV4-3 to TRBJ2-3, with D perhaps matching TRBD1 or TRBD2 (5 bases each). Germline CDR1 reads LGHNA; CDR2 reads YSLEER. There are 16 residues in the CDR3. Trimming cost V 3 bases and J 3 bases, with 16 bases left between them. The CDR3 sequence is CASSHLGQGVTDTQYF. DNA for the CDR3: TGCGCCAGCAGCCACCTAGGGCAGGGAGTGACAGATACGCAGTATTTT.

This clonotype was detected many times. The rearrangement links TRBV30 to TRBJ2-2, with unresolved D. Germline CDR1 reads GTSNPN; CDR2 reads SVGIG (reference sequence). Trimming took 3 bases from V and 9 from J, leaving 8 bases between them. The CDR3 has 11 residues. DNA for the CDR3: TGTGCCTGGAGCCTTAGTTGGGAGCTGTTTTTT. The encoded protein is CAWSLSWELFF. Filled out from reference TRBV30 and TRBJ2-2, the complete variable domain reads SQTIHQWPATLVQPVGSPLSLECTVEGTSNPNLYWYRQAAGRGLQLLFYSVGIGQISSEVPQNLSASRPQDRQFILSSKKLLLSDSGFYLCAWSLSWELFFGEGSRLTVL.

The chain links TRBV12-3 or TRBV12-4 to TRBJ2-7; TRBD1 aligns across 7 bases. Unmatched junction bases numbered 7, after V lost 2 bases and J lost 3 bases. This CDR3 contains 15 residues. The CDR3: CASSLSTGAYYEQYF. The CDR3 bases are TGTGCCAGCAGTTTAAGTACAGGGGCGTACTACGAGCAGTACTTC.

This clonotype was seen a handful of times. The V and J genes are TRBV10-2 and TRBJ2-7; D may be TRBD1 (6 bases). V lost 11 bases and J 0 bases, leaving 17 bases between the germline ends. The CDR3 runs to 14 residues. Germline V CDR1 and CDR2: WSHSY, SAAADI. In DNA, the CDR3 is TGCGCCTCCTTAGAGGGACATCTCTCCTACGAGCAGTACTTC. Protein sequence: CASLEGHLSYEQYF.

This clonotype occurred once. This sequence joins TRBV4-3 and TRBJ2-3; maybe TRBD2 (5 bases). V lost 4 bases, J lost 6 bases, and 11 bases lay in between. Germline CDR1 reads LGHNA; CDR2 reads YSLEER. This CDR3 comprises 13 residues. The CDR3: CASSPPRADTQYF. The DNA for the CDR3 is TGCGCCAGCAGCCCCCCGAGGGCCGATACGCAGTATTTT.

The rearrangement joins TRBV2 to TRBJ1-3; D remains unclear. This CDR3 spans 15 amino acids. CDR1 is SNHLY and CDR2 is FYNNEI in the germline V gene. The V and J ends lost 5 bases and 0 bases respectively, with 11 bases between them. The CDR3 DNA reads TGTGCCAGCAGTTTTTCGGGCGACTCTGGAAACACCATATATTTT. It specifies CASSFSGDSGNTIYF.

This clonotype has only a few counts. This rearrangement joins TRBV6-5 to TRBJ2-2; D possibly corresponds to TRBD1 (6 bases). The CDR3 consists of 16 residues. Germline assignment: CDR1 MNHEY and CDR2 SVGAGI. V gave up 6 bases and J gave up 4 bases, with 18 bases separating them. The CDR3 region is CASRWFGQGSTGELFF. The CDR3 DNA follows: TGTGCCAGCAGGTGGTTCGGGCAGGGGAGCACCGGGGAGCTGTTTTTT.

This clonotype has at least ten counts. The rearrangement links TRBV4-3 to TRBJ2-2; D remains ambiguous. The CDR3 sequence is 17 residues long. Germline V gene lookup returns CDR1 LGHNA and CDR2 YSLEER. V was shortened by 1 base and J by 0 bases, with 12 bases between the two germline ends. Here the CDR3 reads CASSQVGSPTNTGELFF. Written as DNA, the CDR3 is TGCGCCAGCAGCCAAGTGGGCAGCCCAACGAACACCGGGGAGCTGTTTTTT.

The rearrangement joins TRBV30 to TRBJ2-7; 7 bases map to TRBD2. Germline V gives CDR1 GTSNPN, CDR2 SVGIG (reference sequence). The CDR3 totals 14 residues. V trimming: 0 bases; J trimming: 1 base; junction bases outside the gene matches: 3. The CDR3 sequence: CAWSVLAGSYEQYF. In nucleotides, the CDR3 is TGTGCCTGGAGTGTCTTAGCGGGTTCCTACGAGCAGTACTTC.

The chain combines TRBV11-2 with TRBJ2-7; 7 bases agree with TRBD2. Looked up from germline, CDR1 is SGHAT and CDR2 is FQNNGV. The ends lost 1 base at V and 6 bases at J; junction bases unmatched: 6. CDR3 size: 14 residues. CDR3 protein: CASSLVGGSSEQYV. CDR3 coding DNA: TGTGCCAGCAGCTTAGTAGGCGGGAGCTCCGAGCAGTACGTC.

This clonotype was seen more than once but under ten times. The chain couples TRBV19 to TRBJ2-2, with 11 bases fitting TRBD1. V was clipped by 3 bases and J by 5 bases; unmatched bases: 8. Germline CDR1 reads LNHDA; CDR2 reads SQIVND (reference sequence). CDR3 size: 17 residues. CDR3 region: CASSISPGQGATGELFF. CDR3 nucleotide sequence: TGTGCCAGTAGTATTTCCCCCGGACAGGGGGCGACCGGGGAGCTGTTTTTT.

This clonotype was counted ten times or more. The chain carries TRBV4-3 and TRBJ2-2; 9 bases line up with TRBD1. The CDR3 has 17 amino acids. Germline V gene sequence: CDR1 LGHNA, CDR2 YSLEER. V lost 1 base, J lost 2 bases, and 5 bases stayed unmatched. CDR3 DNA sequence: TGCGCCAGCAGCCAAGGAACAGGGGGCGCAAACACCGGGGAGCTGTTTTTT. Protein product: CASSQGTGGANTGELFF.

V gene TRBV7-2 combines with J gene TRBJ2-3; D may correspond to TRBD1 or TRBD2 (6 bases each). The germline V gene has CDR1 SGHTA and CDR2 FQGNSA. The CDR3 contains 15 residues. Trimming stripped 4 bases from V and 4 bases from J, with 15 bases between. The CDR3 bases are TGTGCCAGCAGCTCGACGGGGGCCCCCCCAGATACGCAGTATTTT. It translates to CASSSTGAPPDTQYF.

This clonotype was seen many times. The chain is built from TRBV15 and TRBJ2-3; D not resolved. The CDR3 sequence is 14 residues long. CDR1 LNHNV and CDR2 YYDKDF come from the germline V gene (reference sequence). The V gene lost 4 bases and the J gene lost 2 bases, with 10 bases spanning the gap. The CDR3 protein is CATSTWGNTDTQYF. CDR3 in DNA: TGTGCCACCAGCACCTGGGGTAACACAGATACGCAGTATTTT.

This clonotype was picked up a small number of times. The gene calls are TRBV27 and TRBJ2-3, with TRBD2 as a possible D gene (6 bases). Trimming stripped 3 bases from V and 7 bases from J, with 11 bases between. The CDR3 covers 13 residues. The germline CDR1 and CDR2 sequences are MNHEY and SMNVEV (reference sequence). In DNA, the CDR3 is TGTGCCAGCAGTTTCAGCCGGGGGAATACGCAGTATTTT. It is translated as CASSFSRGNTQYF.

This clonotype was found many times. The V and J genes are TRBV5-1 and TRBJ2-1, with 13 nucleotides matching TRBD2. Unmatched junction bases numbered 5, after V lost 1 base and J lost 10 bases. The CDR3 is 15 amino acids. CDR1 and CDR2 (germline): SGHRS, YFSETQ. The CDR3 DNA reads as TGCGCCAGCAGCTTGATAGGGACTAGCGGGGACGAGCAGTTCTTC. Amino acids: CASSLIGTSGDEQFF.

J is TRBJ1-6 and V is TRBV7-2; D unresolved. Deletions cut 5 bases from V and 6 bases from J, with 17 bases between. The CDR3 runs to 16 residues. CDR1 and CDR2 from the germline V gene are SGHTA and FQGNSA. The chain's CDR3 is CASSPMMVFGNSPLHF. The CDR3 coding sequence is TGTGCCAGCAGCCCAATGATGGTGTTCGGTAATTCACCCCTCCACTTT.

Many counts were recorded for this clonotype. This rearrangement joins TRBV4-1 to TRBJ2-4, with TRBD2 matching 7 bases. V was clipped by 2 bases and J by 0 bases; unmatched bases: 16. The CDR3 has 20 amino acids. Germline lookup yields CDR1 MGHRA and CDR2 YSYEKL. The CDR3 bases are TGCGCCAGCAGCCAAACCAGGGCTACTAGCGTTCCAATAGCCAAAAACATTCAGTACTTC. Translation: CASSQTRATSVPIAKNIQYF.

This rearrangement joins TRBV2 to TRBJ1-1, with D possibly matching TRBD1 (5 bases). The V gene lost 7 bases and the J gene lost 0 bases, with 9 bases spanning the gap. Germline CDR1 is SNHLY and CDR2 is FYNNEI. CDR3 length equals 13 residues. The CDR3 region is CASTEGLNTEAFF. CDR3 nucleotide sequence: TGTGCCAGCACCGAGGGGTTGAACACTGAAGCTTTCTTT.